The 20 T cell receptor beta chains below all came from one sample that was sequenced in a study of breast tumors, draining lymph nodes, adjacent tissues listed by TCRdb under 2016. The axillary draining lymph nodes of breast cancer patients were the source of the lymph node samples. The library was obtained by multiplex PCR. The sequencer was an Illumina HiSeq 2000. TCRdb handled the public reads itself, with Q25 trimming in fastp and clone calling in MiXCR, and kept productive beta chains. Rows with one shared CDR3 protein collapse into an entry with the most common genes and DNA. Across this sample there are approximately 210,000 distinct CDR3 sequences, with about 32% seen only once. Roughly 1.3% of the sample is taken by the ten largest. Source material: axillary lymph node tissue. Receptors originate from a female donor with breast cancer. Some clones in this sample may be carry-over from other donors' samples.

This chain links TRBV20-1 with TRBJ2-1; 13 positions match TRBD2. Trimming took 4 bases from V and 6 from J; bases not matched to a gene: 9. The germline V gene encodes CDR1 DFQATT and CDR2 SNEGSKA (reference sequence). This CDR3 is built from 16 residues. The CDR3 reads CSATRTSGSGRNEQFF. DNA for the CDR3: TGCAGTGCTACCAGGACTAGCGGGAGTGGTCGCAATGAGCAGTTCTTC.

This clonotype was seen a handful of times. Since a much larger clone is just one base distant, this may be a read error. The chain combines TRBV20-1 with TRBJ2-7, with D unclear. V was pared by 5 bases and J by 6 bases, with 20 bases between. Germline V CDR1 and CDR2: DFQATT, SNEGSKA (reference sequence). CDR3 size: 14 residues. The chain's CDR3 is CSAPGLGSHSEQYF. The CDR3 DNA sequence: TGCAGTGCTCCTGGTTTGGGATCCCACTCCGAGCAGTACTTC.

The table lists this clonotype with many counts. An end of the junction differs from the germline gene, which may be a read error. The chain has TRBV11-2 and TRBJ2-2; 9 bases fit TRBD2. The germline gives CDR1 SGHAT, CDR2 FQNNGV. The CDR3 extends over 15 amino acids. CDR3 DNA sequence: TGTGCCAGCAGCCTAGCGGGGCCTTACACCGGGAAGCTGTTTTTT. Translated, it gives CASSLAGPYTGKLFF.

This clonotype was found once. At one end the junction does not follow the germline gene, possibly because of a read error. The chain recombines TRBV19 with TRBJ2-7; 10 bases are shared with TRBD2. The germline CDR1 and CDR2 sequences are LNHDA and SQIVND (reference sequence). The CDR3 is made up of 14 amino acids. CDR3 in amino acids: CASSRLAGGNEQYF. The CDR3 coding sequence is TGCGCCAGTAGTAGACTAGCGGGTGGCAACGAGCAGTACTTC.

This clonotype was seen ten or more times. The chain carries TRBV5-6 and TRBJ1-4, with 11 bases fitting TRBD1. The V gene's germline CDR1 is SGHDT and CDR2 YYEEEE. The CDR3 contains 16 residues. V lost 4 bases and J lost 4; bases outside the gene matches: 6. CDR3 amino acids: CASSEDRGRINEKLFF. DNA of the CDR3: TGTGCCAGCAGCGAGGACAGGGGGCGAATTAATGAAAAACTGTTTTTT.

This clonotype was seen ten or more times. This sequence joins TRBV5-1 and TRBJ2-5; D call uncertain. In germline, CDR1 is SGHRS, CDR2 YFSETQ. V lost 4 bases and J 2 bases, leaving 15 bases between the germline ends. The CDR3 spans 15 residues. CDR3 residues: CASSPTTTKQETQYF. DNA for the CDR3: TGCGCCAGCAGCCCCACAACCACGAAACAAGAGACCCAGTACTTC.

This clonotype was seen many times. The chain uses TRBV7-9 and TRBJ2-7, with 8 bases lining up with TRBD1. Germline CDR1 SEHNR, CDR2 FQNEAQ (reference sequence). CDR3 length equals 16 residues. V gave up 5 bases and J gave up 6 bases; unmatched junction bases: 15. DNA for the CDR3: TGTGCCAGCAGCCCTTACCCACAGGGGGGCTCTGGCGAGCAGTACTTC. This translates into CASSPYPQGGSGEQYF.

This clonotype occurred many times. One base away lies a much larger clone, so this may be a sequencing read error. The CDR3 region is CASSRSGSGEEIQYF. The CDR3 DNA reads as TGTGCCAGCAGTCGGTCCGGTAGCGGTGAGGAGATCCAGTACTTC. This chain connects TRBV9 to TRBJ2-5, with D possibly being TRBD2 (6 bases). Per the germline V gene, CDR1 is SGDLS and CDR2 is YYNGEE. The CDR3 runs to 15 residues.

This clonotype was observed many times. The chain has TRBV5-1 and TRBJ2-3; D remains ambiguous. In germline, CDR1 is SGHRS, CDR2 YFSETQ. Trimming took off 0 bases at V and 2 bases at J, with 10 bases between the two ends. The length of the CDR3 is 15 residues. Here the CDR3 DNA reads TGCGCCAGCAGCTTGGCAGCCGTACCCACAGATACGCAGTATTTT. Amino acid sequence: CASSLAAVPTDTQYF.

This clonotype occurred many times. The genes are TRBV3-1 and TRBJ2-7; the match to TRBD2 covers 8 bases. This CDR3 region has 15 residues. Germline CDR1 LGHDT, CDR2 YNNKEL (reference sequence). V gave up 4 bases and J gave up 0 bases; unmatched junction bases: 5. The DNA of the CDR3 is TGTGCCAGCAGCCCTGTAGCGGGGAGCTCCTACGAGCAGTACTTC. Protein product: CASSPVAGSSYEQYF.

With respect to this clonotype: At one end, the junction sequence differs from germline, possibly due to a read error. V is TRBV5-5 and J is TRBJ2-6; D gene ambiguous. The CDR3 contains 15 residues. Germline CDR1 and CDR2: SGHKS and YYEKEE (reference sequence). The CDR3 DNA sequence: TGCGCCGGCAGTGCGCAAGGGTATGGGGCCAACGTCCTGACTTTC. The encoded protein is CAGSAQGYGANVLTF.

As regards this clonotype: Germline is not matched at one junction end, which may reflect a read error. The DNA for the CDR3 is TGTGCCAGCGGTTTAAGGGGGACAGGACGCTGGGGTAATCAGCCCCAGCATTTT. Translating gives CASGLRGTGRWGNQPQHF. This chain connects TRBV12-3 or TRBV12-4 to TRBJ1-5; 8 bases are shared with TRBD1. CDR3 length equals 18 residues.

This clonotype was detected ten times or more. The chain recombines TRBV12-3 or TRBV12-4 with TRBJ2-3, with TRBD2 matching over 12 bases. V shed 0 bases, J shed 1 base, and the junction held 14 bases outside the gene matches. The CDR3 extends over 21 amino acids. CDR3 bases: TGTGCCAGCAGTTTAGCGCGGAGGACTAGCGGGAACCCAGCAGGCACAGATACGCAGTATTTT. It is translated as CASSLARRTSGNPAGTDTQYF.

In this sample, this clonotype turned up many times. J is TRBJ2-7 and V is TRBV3-1; TRBD1 or TRBD2 may be the D gene (5 bases each). This CDR3 is built from 17 residues. V shed 4 bases and J shed 1 base, with 20 bases lying between them. Germline CDR1 is LGHDT and CDR2 is YNNKEL (reference sequence). The CDR3 sequence: CASSPISTGARSYEQYF. The CDR3 coding sequence is TGTGCCAGCAGCCCCATCTCGACCGGGGCAAGATCCTACGAGCAGTACTTC.

V gene TRBV2 combines with J gene TRBJ2-3; D uncertain. Germline CDR1 is SNHLY and CDR2 is FYNNEI. The CDR3 spans 15 residues. Trimming removed 10 bases at V and 3 bases at J, with 20 bases between. The CDR3 spells CATHTRRRVTDTQYF. The DNA of the CDR3 is TGTGCCACCCACACCCGTCGACGCGTGACAGATACGCAGTATTTT.

The V call is TRBV2, the J call TRBJ2-2, with D possibly matching TRBD1 (5 bases). CDR1 SNHLY and CDR2 FYNNEI come from the germline V gene. Trimming took 8 bases from V and 2 from J, leaving 12 bases between them. CDR3 size: 14 residues. In DNA, the CDR3 is TGTGCCAGCTTTGGCCAGGGTAACACCGGGGAGCTGTTTTTT. This codes for CASFGQGNTGELFF.

On this clonotype itself: This could be a read error, since a much larger clone is one nucleotide away. The V gene is TRBV20-1, the J gene TRBJ2-1; possibly TRBD1 or TRBD2 for D (5 bases each). The CDR3 loop spans 14 amino acids. V lost 5 bases, J lost 9 bases, and 20 bases lay in between. Germline CDR1 reads DFQATT; CDR2 reads SNEGSKA (reference sequence). In nucleotides, the CDR3 is TGCAGTGCTTATCCGGGACCGGGAAACACTGAGCAGTTCTTC. Its protein is CSAYPGPGNTEQFF.

Many counts were recorded for this clonotype. V gene TRBV14 combines with J gene TRBJ1-2; D gene uncertain. CDR1 is SGHDN and CDR2 is FVKESK in the germline V gene. The CDR3 runs to 13 residues. V was clipped by 0 bases and J by 3 bases, with 5 bases between them. CDR3 nucleotide sequence: TGTGCCAGCAGCCAAGAGTTCTACTATGGCTACACCTTC. Its translation is CASSQEFYYGYTF.

This clonotype was detected ten times or more. This sequence joins TRBV9 and TRBJ2-2; possible D gene TRBD2, 6 bases. The length of the CDR3 is 15 residues. V was clipped by 0 bases and J by 4 bases, with 10 bases between them. Germline CDR1 and CDR2: SGDLS and YYNGEE. CDR3 nucleotide sequence: TGTGCCAGCAGCGTAGCGGCGGGAAGCACCGGGGAGCTGTTTTTT. It translates to CASSVAAGSTGELFF.

The table lists this clonotype with many counts. The chain employs TRBV5-8 and TRBJ2-1; 15 nucleotides agree with TRBD2. The CDR3 contains 17 residues. Germline assignment: CDR1 SGHTS and CDR2 YDEGEE. Unmatched junction bases numbered 8, after V lost 0 bases and J lost 10 bases. The chain's CDR3 is CASSLAIGLAGGLEQFF. The CDR3 DNA reads as TGTGCCAGCAGCTTGGCCATAGGACTAGCGGGAGGGTTGGAGCAGTTCTTC.